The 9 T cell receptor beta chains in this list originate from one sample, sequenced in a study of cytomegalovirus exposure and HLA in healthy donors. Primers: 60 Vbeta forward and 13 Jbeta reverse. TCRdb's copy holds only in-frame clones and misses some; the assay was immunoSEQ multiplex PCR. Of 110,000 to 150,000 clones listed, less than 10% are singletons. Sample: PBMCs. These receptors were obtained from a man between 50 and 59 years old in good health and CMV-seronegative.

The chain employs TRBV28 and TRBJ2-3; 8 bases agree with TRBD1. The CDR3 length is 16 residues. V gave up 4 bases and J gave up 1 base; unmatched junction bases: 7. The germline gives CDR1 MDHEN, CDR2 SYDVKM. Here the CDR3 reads CASSSPQGAGTDTQYF. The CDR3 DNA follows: TGTGCCAGCAGTTCGCCTCAGGGGGCCGGCACAGATACGCAGTATTTT.

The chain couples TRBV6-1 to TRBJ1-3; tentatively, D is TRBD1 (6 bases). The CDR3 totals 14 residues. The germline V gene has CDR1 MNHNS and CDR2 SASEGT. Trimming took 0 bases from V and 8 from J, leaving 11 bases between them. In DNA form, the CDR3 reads TGTGCCAGCAGTGAAGCGCGGGGGGCGGACACCATATATTTT. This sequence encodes CASSEARGADTIYF.

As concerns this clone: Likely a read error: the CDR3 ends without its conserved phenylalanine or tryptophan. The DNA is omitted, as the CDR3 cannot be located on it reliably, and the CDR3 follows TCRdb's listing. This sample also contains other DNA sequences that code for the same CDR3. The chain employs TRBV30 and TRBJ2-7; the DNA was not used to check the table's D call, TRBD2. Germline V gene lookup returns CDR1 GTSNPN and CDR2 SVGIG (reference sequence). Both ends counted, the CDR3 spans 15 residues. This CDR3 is CAWSSPREGPYEKYL.

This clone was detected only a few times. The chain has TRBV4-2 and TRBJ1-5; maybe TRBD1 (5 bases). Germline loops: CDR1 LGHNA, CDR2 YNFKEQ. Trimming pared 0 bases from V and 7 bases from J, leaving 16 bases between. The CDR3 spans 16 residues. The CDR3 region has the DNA TGTGCCAGCAGCCAAGATCAGGGAGGTGCTAGCCAGCCCCAGCATTTT. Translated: CASSQDQGGASQPQHF.

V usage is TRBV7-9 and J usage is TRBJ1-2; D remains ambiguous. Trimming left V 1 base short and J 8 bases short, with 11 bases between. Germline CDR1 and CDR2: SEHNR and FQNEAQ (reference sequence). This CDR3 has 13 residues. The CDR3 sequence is CASSLEALRGYTF. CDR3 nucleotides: TGTGCCAGCAGCTTAGAAGCTCTGAGGGGCTACACCTTC.

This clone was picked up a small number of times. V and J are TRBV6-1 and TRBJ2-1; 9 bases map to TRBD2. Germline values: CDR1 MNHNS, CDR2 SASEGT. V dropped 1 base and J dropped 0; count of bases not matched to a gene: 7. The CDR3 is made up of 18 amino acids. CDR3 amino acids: CASSEVGPTSGSYNEQFF. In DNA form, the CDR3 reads TGTGCCAGCAGTGAAGTGGGCCCGACTAGCGGCTCCTACAATGAGCAGTTCTTC.

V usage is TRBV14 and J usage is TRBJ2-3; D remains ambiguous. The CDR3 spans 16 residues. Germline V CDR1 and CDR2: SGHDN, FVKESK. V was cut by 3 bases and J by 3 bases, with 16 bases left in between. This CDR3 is CASSHLAASGTDTQYF. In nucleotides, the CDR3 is TGTGCCAGCAGCCACCTGGCGGCCTCTGGAACAGATACGCAGTATTTT.

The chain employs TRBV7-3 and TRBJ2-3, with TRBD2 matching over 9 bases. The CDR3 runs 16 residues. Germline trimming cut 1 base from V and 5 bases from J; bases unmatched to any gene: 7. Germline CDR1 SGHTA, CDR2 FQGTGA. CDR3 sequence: CASSLKGGTSRDTQYF. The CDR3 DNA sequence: TGTGCCAGCAGCTTAAAGGGGGGGACTAGCCGAGATACGCAGTATTTT.

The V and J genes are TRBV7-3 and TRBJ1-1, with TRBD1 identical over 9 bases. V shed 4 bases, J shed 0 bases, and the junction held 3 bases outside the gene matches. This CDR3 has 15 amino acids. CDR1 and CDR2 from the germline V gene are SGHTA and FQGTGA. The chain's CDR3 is CASSSRQGVNTEAFF. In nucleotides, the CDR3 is TGTGCCAGCAGCTCCCGACAGGGGGTGAACACTGAAGCTTTCTTT.